A selection of T cell receptor beta chains follows, all from one sample in a study of metastatic and nonmetastatic thyroid tumors. TCRdb recomputed clones from the PCR reads via MiXCR. The table has 34,000 or so clones, 35% to 40% seen once. Material for sequencing was tumor tissue. The receptors were gathered from a female donor with papillary thyroid cancer or a benign thyroid nodule (not recorded which). Some clones in this sample may be carry-over from other donors' samples. Both conserved end residues are part of each CDR3. A D gene is named only where the DNA matches it firmly. Clone size appears in some rows only: once, few, many, or a class for an expanded clone.

V gene: TRBV6-5; J gene: TRBJ2-5; CDR3 length: 13; D gene: NA; clone size: few; CDR3 DNA: TGTGCCAGCAGTTCTGGGGAGTCCCGGACCCAGTACTTC; CDR3 protein: CASSSGESRTQYF
V gene: TRBV6-2/TRBV6-3; J gene: TRBJ2-3; CDR3 length: 14; D gene: TRBD2; clone size: few; CDR3 DNA: TGTGCCAGCAGTAGCGGGAGGGCCACAGATACGCAGTATTTT; CDR3 protein: CASSSGRATDTQYF
V gene: TRBV10-2; J gene: TRBJ2-3; CDR3 length: 13; D gene: NA; clone size: few; CDR3 DNA: TGCGCCAGCAGTGTCCCCCCTGCAGATACGCAGTATTTT; CDR3 protein: CASSVPPADTQYF
V gene: TRBV20-1; J gene: TRBJ1-2; CDR3 length: 16; D gene: NA; clone size: NA; CDR3 DNA: TGCAGTGCTAGAGAAGAGGGCAGTCAGGACCCCTATGGCTACACCTTC; CDR3 protein: CSAREEGSQDPYGYTF
V gene: TRBV6-1; J gene: TRBJ2-1; CDR3 length: 13; D gene: NA; clone size: few; CDR3 DNA: TGTGCCAGCAGTGAAGTGGTAGTAGGTGAGCAGTTCTTC; CDR3 protein: CASSEVVVGEQFF
V gene: TRBV6-2/TRBV6-3; J gene: TRBJ1-2; CDR3 length: 15; D gene: NA; clone size: NA; CDR3 DNA: TGTGCCAGCAGTTACTCGTGGGGGACTGGATATGGCTACACCTTC; CDR3 protein: CASSYSWGTGYGYTF
V gene: TRBV3-1; J gene: TRBJ1-2; CDR3 length: 15; D gene: NA; clone size: NA; CDR3 DNA: TGTGCCAGCAGCCTGTCCTTGACTGCCTCCCACGGCTACACCTTC; CDR3 protein: CASSLSLTASHGYTF
V gene: TRBV28; J gene: TRBJ1-2; CDR3 length: 17; D gene: TRBD1; clone size: large; CDR3 DNA: TGTGCCAGCAGTTTATTACTCGGGACAGGGGGCTTTCGGGGCTACACCTTC; CDR3 protein: CASSLLLGTGGFRGYTF
V gene: TRBV7-3; J gene: TRBJ2-3; CDR3 length: 17; D gene: TRBD2; clone size: NA; CDR3 DNA: TGTGCCAGCAGCTTATCTAGCGGAGACGTTAGCACAGATACGCAGTATTTT; CDR3 protein: CASSLSSGDVSTDTQYF
V gene: TRBV5-1; J gene: TRBJ2-1; CDR3 length: 15; D gene: NA; clone size: NA; CDR3 DNA: TGCGCCAGCAGCTTGGCGGGGGCTTCCTACAATGAGCAGTTCTTC; CDR3 protein: CASSLAGASYNEQFF
V gene: TRBV4-1; J gene: TRBJ1-4; CDR3 length: 15; D gene: NA; clone size: NA; CDR3 DNA: TGCGCCAGCAGCCAAGTCCGTACAACTAATGAAAAACTGTTTTTT; CDR3 protein: CASSQVRTTNEKLFF
V gene: TRBV7-2; J gene: TRBJ1-5; CDR3 length: 15; D gene: NA; clone size: NA; CDR3 DNA: TGTGCCAGCAGCTTTAGCGCCGCCGGCAATCAGCCCCAGCATTTT; CDR3 protein: CASSFSAAGNQPQHF
V gene: TRBV5-1; J gene: TRBJ1-1; CDR3 length: 12; D gene: NA; clone size: NA; CDR3 DNA: TGCGCCAGCAGCCCCCAGGGGCCTGAAGCTTTCTTT; CDR3 protein: CASSPQGPEAFF
V gene: TRBV27; J gene: TRBJ2-3; CDR3 length: 15; D gene: NA; clone size: NA; CDR3 DNA: TGTGCCAGCAGTAAAGACAGGCCTGACTTAGATACGCAGTATTTT; CDR3 protein: CASSKDRPDLDTQYF
V gene: TRBV20-1; J gene: TRBJ2-7; CDR3 length: 13; D gene: NA; clone size: once; CDR3 DNA: TGCAGTGCTTTGAGTGGTGCCTTGGGAGAGCAGTACTTC; CDR3 protein: CSALSGALGEQYF
V gene: TRBV28; J gene: TRBJ2-7; CDR3 length: 18; D gene: TRBD2; clone size: few; CDR3 DNA: TGTGCCGGCAGTTTTTTAGGGACTAGCGGGACCACCTCGATTGAGCAGTACTTC; CDR3 protein: CAGSFLGTSGTTSIEQYF
V gene: TRBV19; J gene: TRBJ2-7; CDR3 length: 13; D gene: NA; clone size: NA; CDR3 DNA: TGTGCCAGTAGTAAGCGAGGGGATGGGGAGCAGTACTTC; CDR3 protein: CASSKRGDGEQYF
V gene: TRBV6-1; J gene: TRBJ1-2; CDR3 length: 15; D gene: NA; clone size: NA; CDR3 DNA: TGTGCCAGCAGTGTAAGGGGTTCGGGTTACTATGGCTACACCTTC; CDR3 protein: CASSVRGSGYYGYTF
V gene: TRBV6-2/TRBV6-3; J gene: TRBJ2-1; CDR3 length: 19; D gene: TRBD2; clone size: NA; CDR3 DNA: TGTGCCAGCAGTTCGACCCTAGCGGGAGGCACTCCCTCCTACAATGAGCAGTTCTTC; CDR3 protein: CASSSTLAGGTPSYNEQFF
V gene: TRBV12-3/TRBV12-4; J gene: TRBJ2-7; CDR3 length: 18; D gene: TRBD2; clone size: few; CDR3 DNA: TGTGCCAGCAGTTTGGGGACTAGCGGGAGGGCCGGAGGCGGCGAGCAGTACTTC; CDR3 protein: CASSLGTSGRAGGGEQYF
V gene: TRBV7-3; J gene: TRBJ2-3; CDR3 length: 15; D gene: TRBD2; clone size: NA; CDR3 DNA: TGTGCCAGCAGCCTAGCGGGGGGGCTGTCAGATACGCAGTATTTT; CDR3 protein: CASSLAGGLSDTQYF
V gene: TRBV6-5; J gene: TRBJ2-3; CDR3 length: 14; D gene: NA; clone size: NA; CDR3 DNA: TGTGCCAGCAGTAACACTGATAAGGGAGATACGCAGTATTTT; CDR3 protein: CASSNTDKGDTQYF
V gene: TRBV6-1; J gene: TRBJ2-2; CDR3 length: 13; D gene: NA; clone size: few; CDR3 DNA: TGTGCCAGCAGCCAGGGCGTCACCGGGGAGCTGTTTTTT; CDR3 protein: CASSQGVTGELFF
V gene: TRBV30; J gene: TRBJ1-2; CDR3 length: 12; D gene: NA; clone size: NA; CDR3 DNA: TGTGCCTGGAGGCCTCCATGGTATGGCTACACCTTC; CDR3 protein: CAWRPPWYGYTF
V gene: TRBV27; J gene: TRBJ2-7; CDR3 length: 15; D gene: NA; clone size: few; CDR3 DNA: TGTGCCAGCAGGCTGCAGCCGGGGATGGGCTACGAGCAGTACTTC; CDR3 protein: CASRLQPGMGYEQYF
V gene: TRBV6-1; J gene: TRBJ2-2; CDR3 length: 17; D gene: TRBD2; clone size: NA; CDR3 DNA: TGTGCCAGCAGTGAAGTACTAGCGGGAGGGCCTACCGGGGAGCTGTTTTTT; CDR3 protein: CASSEVLAGGPTGELFF